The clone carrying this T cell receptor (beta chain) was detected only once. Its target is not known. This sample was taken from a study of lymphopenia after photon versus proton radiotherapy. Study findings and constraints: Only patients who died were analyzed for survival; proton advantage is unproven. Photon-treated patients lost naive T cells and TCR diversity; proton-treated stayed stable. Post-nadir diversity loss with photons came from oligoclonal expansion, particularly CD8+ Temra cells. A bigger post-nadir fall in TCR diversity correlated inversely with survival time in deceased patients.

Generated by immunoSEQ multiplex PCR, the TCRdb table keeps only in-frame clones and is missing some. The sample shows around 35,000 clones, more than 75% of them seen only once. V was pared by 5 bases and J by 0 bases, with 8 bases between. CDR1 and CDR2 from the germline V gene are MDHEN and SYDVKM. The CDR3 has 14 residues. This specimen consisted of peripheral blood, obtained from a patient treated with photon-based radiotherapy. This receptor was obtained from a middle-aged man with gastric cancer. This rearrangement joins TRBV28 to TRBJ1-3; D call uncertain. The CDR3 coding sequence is TGTGCCAGCAGTCGCGCAGCCTCTGGAAACACCATATATTTT. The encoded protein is CASSRAASGNTIYF.